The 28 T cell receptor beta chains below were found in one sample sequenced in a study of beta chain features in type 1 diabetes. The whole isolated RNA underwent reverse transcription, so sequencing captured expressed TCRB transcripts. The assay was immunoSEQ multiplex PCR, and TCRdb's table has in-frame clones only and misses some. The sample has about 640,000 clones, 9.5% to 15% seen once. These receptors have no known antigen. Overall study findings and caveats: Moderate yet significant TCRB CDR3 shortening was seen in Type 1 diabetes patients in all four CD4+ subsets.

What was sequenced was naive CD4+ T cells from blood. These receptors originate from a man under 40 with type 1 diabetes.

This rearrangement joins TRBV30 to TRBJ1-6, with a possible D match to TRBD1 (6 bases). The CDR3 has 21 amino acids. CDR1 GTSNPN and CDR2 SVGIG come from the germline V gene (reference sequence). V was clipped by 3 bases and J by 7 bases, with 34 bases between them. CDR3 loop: CAWRGFSVHRVRGGSNSPLHF. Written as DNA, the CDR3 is TGTGCCTGGAGAGGCTTCTCAGTTCATAGGGTTCGAGGGGGATCAAATTCACCCCTCCACTTT.

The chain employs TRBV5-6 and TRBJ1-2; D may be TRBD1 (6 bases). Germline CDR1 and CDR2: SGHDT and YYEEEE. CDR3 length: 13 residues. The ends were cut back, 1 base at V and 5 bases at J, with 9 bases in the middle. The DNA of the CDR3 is TGTGCCAGCAGCTTGAACAGGGCTTATGGCTACACCTTC. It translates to CASSLNRAYGYTF.

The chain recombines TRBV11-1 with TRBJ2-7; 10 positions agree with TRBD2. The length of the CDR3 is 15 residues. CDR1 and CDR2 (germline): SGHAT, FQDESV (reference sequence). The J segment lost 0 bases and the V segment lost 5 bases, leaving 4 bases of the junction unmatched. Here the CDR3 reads CASSHLAGGSYEQYF. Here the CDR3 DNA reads TGTGCCAGCAGCCACTTAGCGGGGGGCTCCTACGAGCAGTACTTC.

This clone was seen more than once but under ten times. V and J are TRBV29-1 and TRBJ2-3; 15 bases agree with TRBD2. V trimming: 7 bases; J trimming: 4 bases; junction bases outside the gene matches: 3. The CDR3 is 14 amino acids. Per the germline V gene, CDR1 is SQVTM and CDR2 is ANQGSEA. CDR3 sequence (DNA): TGCAGCGCAGGGACTAGCGGGGGGTCAGATACGCAGTATTTT. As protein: CSAGTSGGSDTQYF.

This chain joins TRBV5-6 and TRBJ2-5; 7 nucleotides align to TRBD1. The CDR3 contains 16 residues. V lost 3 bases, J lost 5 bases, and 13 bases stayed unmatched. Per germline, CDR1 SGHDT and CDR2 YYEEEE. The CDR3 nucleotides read TGTGCCAGCAGCTCAGCCAGACAGGGAGAAATGGAGACCCAGTACTTC. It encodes CASSSARQGEMETQYF.

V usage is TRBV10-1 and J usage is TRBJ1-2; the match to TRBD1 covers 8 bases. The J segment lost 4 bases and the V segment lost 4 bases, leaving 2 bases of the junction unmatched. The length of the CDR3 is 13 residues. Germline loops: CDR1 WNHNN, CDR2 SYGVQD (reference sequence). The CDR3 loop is CASSVGQGYGYTF. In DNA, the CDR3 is TGCGCCAGCAGTGTCGGACAGGGCTATGGCTACACCTTC.

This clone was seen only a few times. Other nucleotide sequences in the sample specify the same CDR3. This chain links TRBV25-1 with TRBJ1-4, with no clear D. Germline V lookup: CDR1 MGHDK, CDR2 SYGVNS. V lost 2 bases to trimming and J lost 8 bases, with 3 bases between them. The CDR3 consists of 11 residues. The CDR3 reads CASSEVEKLFF. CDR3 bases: TGTGCCAGCAGTGAAGTAGAAAAACTGTTTTTT. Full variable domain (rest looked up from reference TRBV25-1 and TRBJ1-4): EADIYQTPRYLVIGTGKKITLECSQTMGHDKMYWYQQDPGMELHLIHYSYGVNSTEKGDLSSESTVSRIRTEHFPLTLESARPSHTSQYLCASSEVEKLFFGSGTQLSVL.

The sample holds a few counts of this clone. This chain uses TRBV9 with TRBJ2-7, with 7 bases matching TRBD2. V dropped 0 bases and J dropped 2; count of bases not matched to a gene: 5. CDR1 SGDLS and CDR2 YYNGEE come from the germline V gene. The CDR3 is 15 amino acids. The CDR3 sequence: CASSVGASGPYEQYF. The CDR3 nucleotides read TGTGCCAGCAGCGTAGGGGCTAGCGGCCCCTACGAGCAGTACTTC. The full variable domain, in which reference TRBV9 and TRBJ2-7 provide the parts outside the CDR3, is DSGVTQTPKHLITATGQRVTLRCSPRSGDLSVYWYQQSLDQGLQFLIQYYNGEERAKGNILERFSAQQFPDLHSELNLSSLELGDSALYFCASSVGASGPYEQYFGPGTRLTVT.

The CDR3 region is CASSEDTGRSGANVLTF. CDR3 coding DNA: TGTGCCAGCAGTGAGGATACCGGGCGGTCTGGGGCCAACGTCCTGACTTTC. The rearrangement uses TRBV25-1 and TRBJ2-6; no definite D call. Trimming shortened V by 3 bases and J by 1 base, and 13 bases separated the two germline ends. Germline V gene sequence: CDR1 MGHDK, CDR2 SYGVNS. This CDR3 spans 17 amino acids.

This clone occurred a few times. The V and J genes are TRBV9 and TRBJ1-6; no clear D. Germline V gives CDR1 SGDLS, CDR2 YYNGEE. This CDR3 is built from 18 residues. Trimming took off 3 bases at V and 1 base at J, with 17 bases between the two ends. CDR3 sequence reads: CASSAHNWLSSYNSPLHF. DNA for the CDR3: TGTGCCAGCAGCGCCCACAATTGGCTATCGTCCTATAATTCACCCCTCCACTTT.

CDR3 in amino acids: CASSQGSRAGIEETQYF. CDR3 sequence (DNA): TGCGCCAGCAGCCAAGGTTCGCGGGCGGGGATAGAAGAGACCCAGTACTTC. The chain joins TRBV4-1 to TRBJ2-5; weak D call: TRBD2 (6 bases). The ends were cut back, 1 base at V and 3 bases at J, with 18 bases in the middle. Germline values: CDR1 MGHRA, CDR2 YSYEKL. The CDR3 sequence is 17 residues long.

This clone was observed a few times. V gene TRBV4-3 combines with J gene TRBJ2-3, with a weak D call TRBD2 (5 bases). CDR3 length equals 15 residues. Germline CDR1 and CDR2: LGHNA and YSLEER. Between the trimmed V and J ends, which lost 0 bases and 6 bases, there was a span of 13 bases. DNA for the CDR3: TGCGCCAGCAGCCAAGATCGGTGGGGAGCGGATACGCAGTATTTT. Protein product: CASSQDRWGADTQYF.

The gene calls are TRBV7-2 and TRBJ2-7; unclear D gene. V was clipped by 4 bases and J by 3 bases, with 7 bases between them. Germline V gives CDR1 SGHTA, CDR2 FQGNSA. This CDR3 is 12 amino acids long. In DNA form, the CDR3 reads TGTGCCAGCAGCTCAGCCTTCTACGAGCAGTACTTC. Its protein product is CASSSAFYEQYF.

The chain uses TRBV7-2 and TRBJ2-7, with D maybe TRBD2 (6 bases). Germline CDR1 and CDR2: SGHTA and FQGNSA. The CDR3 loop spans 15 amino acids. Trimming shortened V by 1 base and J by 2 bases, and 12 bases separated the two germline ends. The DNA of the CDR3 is TGTGCCAGCAGCTTAGATGCGGGGTTGACCTACGAGCAGTACTTC. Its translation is CASSLDAGLTYEQYF.

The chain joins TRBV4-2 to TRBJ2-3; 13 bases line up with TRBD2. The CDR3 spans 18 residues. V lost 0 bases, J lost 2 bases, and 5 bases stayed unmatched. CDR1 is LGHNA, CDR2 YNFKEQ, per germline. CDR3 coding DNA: TGTGCCAGCAGCCAAGATAAGACTAGCGGGGGGTTCACAGATACGCAGTATTTT. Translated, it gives CASSQDKTSGGFTDTQYF.

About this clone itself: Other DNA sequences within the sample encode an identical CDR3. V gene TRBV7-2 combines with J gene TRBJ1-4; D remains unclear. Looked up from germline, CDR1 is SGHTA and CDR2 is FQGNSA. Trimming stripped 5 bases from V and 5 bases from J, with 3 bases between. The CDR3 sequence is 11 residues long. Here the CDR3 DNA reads TGTGCCAGCAGCCTGAATGAAAAACTGTTTTTT. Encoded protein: CASSLNEKLFF.

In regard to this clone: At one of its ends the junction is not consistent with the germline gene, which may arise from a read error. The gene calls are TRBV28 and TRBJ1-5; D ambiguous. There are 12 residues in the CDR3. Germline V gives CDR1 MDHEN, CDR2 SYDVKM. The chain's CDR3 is CASSLNWVGRDF. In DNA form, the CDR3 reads TGTGCCAGCAGTTTGAATTGGGTGGGCCGCGATTTT.

Here the CDR3 reads CSVRGLGTDTQYF. CDR3 sequence (DNA): TGCAGCGTGAGGGGCTTGGGGACAGATACGCAGTATTTT. V gene TRBV29-1 combines with J gene TRBJ2-3; the D gene could be TRBD1 or TRBD2 (5 bases each). Germline values: CDR1 SQVTM, CDR2 ANQGSEA. V gave up 6 bases and J gave up 3 bases, with 13 bases separating them. This CDR3 has 13 residues.

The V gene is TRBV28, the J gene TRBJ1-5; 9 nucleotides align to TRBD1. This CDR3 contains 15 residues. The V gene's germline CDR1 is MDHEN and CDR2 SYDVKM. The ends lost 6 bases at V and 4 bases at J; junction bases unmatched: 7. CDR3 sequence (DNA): TGTGCCAGCAGCTACCCTGACAGGGGGAATCAGCCCCAGCATTTT. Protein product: CASSYPDRGNQPQHF. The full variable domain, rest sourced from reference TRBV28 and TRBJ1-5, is DVKVTQSSRYLVKRTGEKVFLECVQDMDHENMFWYRQDPGLGLRLIYFSYDVKMKEKGDIPEGYSVSREKKERFSLILESASTNQTSMYLCASSYPDRGNQPQHFGDGTRLSIL.

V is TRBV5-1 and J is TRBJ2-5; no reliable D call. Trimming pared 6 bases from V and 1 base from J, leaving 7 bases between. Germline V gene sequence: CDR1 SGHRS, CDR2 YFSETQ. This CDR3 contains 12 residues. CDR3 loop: CASTGSQETQYF. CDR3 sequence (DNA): TGCGCCAGCACTGGGTCCCAAGAGACCCAGTACTTC.

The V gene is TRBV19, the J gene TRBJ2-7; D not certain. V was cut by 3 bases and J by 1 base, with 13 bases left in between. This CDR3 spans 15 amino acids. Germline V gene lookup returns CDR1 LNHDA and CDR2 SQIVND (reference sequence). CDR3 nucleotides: TGTGCCAGTAGTATGGGCCACGTGACATCCTACGAGCAGTACTTC. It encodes CASSMGHVTSYEQYF.

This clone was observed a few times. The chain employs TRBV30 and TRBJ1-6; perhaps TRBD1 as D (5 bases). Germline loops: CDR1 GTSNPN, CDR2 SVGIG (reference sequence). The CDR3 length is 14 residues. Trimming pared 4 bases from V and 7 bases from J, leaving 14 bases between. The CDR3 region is CAWNTGTVNSPLHF. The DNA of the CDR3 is TGTGCCTGGAATACCGGGACGGTGAATTCACCCCTCCACTTT.

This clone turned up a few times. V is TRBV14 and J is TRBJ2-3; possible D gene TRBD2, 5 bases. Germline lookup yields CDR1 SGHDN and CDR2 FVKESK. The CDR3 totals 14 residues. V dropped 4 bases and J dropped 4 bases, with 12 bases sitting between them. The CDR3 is CASSRTSLADTQYF. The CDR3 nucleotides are TGTGCCAGCAGCCGGACTTCCCTAGCAGATACGCAGTATTTT.

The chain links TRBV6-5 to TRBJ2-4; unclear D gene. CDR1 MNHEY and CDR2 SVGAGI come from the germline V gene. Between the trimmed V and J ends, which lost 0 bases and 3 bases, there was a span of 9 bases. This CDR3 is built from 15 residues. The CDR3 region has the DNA TGTGCCAGCAGTTACTCCGCTCACGGCAAAAACATTCAGTACTTC. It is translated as CASSYSAHGKNIQYF.

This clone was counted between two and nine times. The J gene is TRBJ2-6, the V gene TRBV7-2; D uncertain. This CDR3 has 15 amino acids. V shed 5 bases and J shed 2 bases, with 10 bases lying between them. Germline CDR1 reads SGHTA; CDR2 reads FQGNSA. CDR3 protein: CASSQPGPGANVLTF. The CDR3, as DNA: TGTGCCAGCAGCCAACCCGGGCCTGGGGCCAACGTCCTGACTTTC.

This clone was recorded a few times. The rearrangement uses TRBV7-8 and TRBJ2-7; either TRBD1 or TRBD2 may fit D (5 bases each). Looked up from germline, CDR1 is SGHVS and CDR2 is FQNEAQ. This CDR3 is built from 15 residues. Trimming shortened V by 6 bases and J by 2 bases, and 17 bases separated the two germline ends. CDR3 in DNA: TGTGCCAGCAGAGGCCCCGGGACGTCAGCCTACGAGCAGTACTTC. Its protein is CASRGPGTSAYEQYF.

CDR3 sequence (DNA): TGTGCCAGCAGCTTAGACGGCCATTGGGTAGCGGGGGGTCACTACGAGCAGTACTTC. It codes for CASSLDGHWVAGGHYEQYF. This chain uses TRBV7-9 with TRBJ2-7; 10 bases are shared with TRBD2. J gave up 3 bases and V 1 base, and 15 bases lay outside the gene matches. From germline, CDR1 is SEHNR and CDR2 FQNEAQ (reference sequence). This CDR3 is built from 19 residues. Using reference TRBV7-9 and TRBJ2-7 for the parts outside the CDR3, the full variable domain is DTGVSQNPRHKITKRGQNVTFRCDPISEHNRLYWYRQTLGQGPEFLTYFQNEAQLEKSRLLSDRFSAERPKGSFSTLEIQRTEQGDSAMYLCASSLDGHWVAGGHYEQYFGPGTRLTVT.

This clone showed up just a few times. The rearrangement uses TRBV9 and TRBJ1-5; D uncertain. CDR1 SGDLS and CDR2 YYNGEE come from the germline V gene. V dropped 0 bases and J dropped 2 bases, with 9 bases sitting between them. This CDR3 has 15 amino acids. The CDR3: CASSVGEGRNQPQHF. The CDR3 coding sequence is TGTGCCAGCAGCGTAGGAGAAGGGCGCAATCAGCCCCAGCATTTT.